This T cell receptor (beta chain) appears in the sequencing data of a study of cytomegalovirus exposure and HLA in healthy donors (dated by TCRdb to the late 2010s). As for the study more broadly: According to an earlier analysis of 587 of the donors, 150 million to 200 million T cells yielded 90 million to 140 million unique TCR beta sequences and approximately 280 Gb of sequence data. Four to six DR-DQ haplotypes were handled as single units for association and clustering because linkage in the cohort was strong. The study profiled the T cell repertoires of under 850 subjects by immunosequencing and related them to cytomegalovirus serostatus. Of the roughly 410 genotyped donors, 80% to 90% were placed in the genetic ancestry cluster associated with self-reported Caucasian donors. Every repertoire in the discovery cohort had been generated on one and the same sequencing platform. Across approximately 400 genotyped donors of the cohort, an average of about 240,000 unique TCR beta nucleotide sequences per donor were sequenced, and 15% to 20% of those sequences were non-productive. HLA typing covered class I and class II loci at four-digit resolution. Donor age, sex, ethnicity and CMV serostatus were compiled alongside the repertoire data. Roughly 300 gigabases of sequencing data and 70 million to 85 million unique TCR sequences were included in an early release covering several hundred HLA-typed donors. An earlier analysis of around 580 of the donors used high-throughput TCR beta sequencing to judge whether each TCR beta V gene segment behaved as functional or pseudogenic. A later analysis re-examined previously published TCR beta repertoires from 500 to 700 donors and added high-resolution HLA genotyping to investigate patterns of TCR occurrence. High-throughput TCR immunosequencing, statistical association of individual TCRs with disease status, and machine learning were combined to predict cytomegalovirus infection status. Besides the first cohort of hundreds of subjects, a separate validation cohort made up of 120 different subjects was used. Rather than using new phenotypic data, the later analysis identified candidate immune exposures from TCR beta sequences and from how often those sequences occurred across donors. The study aimed to test whether signatures of past pathogen exposure could be identified by cataloging public T cell receptors. In a later genetic analysis, genome-wide SNP genotypes for about three fifths of the roughly 670 donors were used, and that subset was treated as a discovery cohort. Typing coverage varied by locus: about 620-640 donors for A, B, C, DRB1 and DQB1; approximately 520 for DQA1; about 590 for DPA1; about 450 for DPB1. Broader findings and caveats from the paper: In a later analysis, HLA-associated TCR beta chains showed more clonal expansion and lower generation probabilities than non-associated chains that were equally common. The sequencing pipeline was judged likely to have produced a cluster of highly shared sequence variants as a technical artifact. According to a later genetic analysis, donors in an Asian-associated ancestry cluster had fewer N-insertions in productive TCRs than the approximately 700-donor mean. In this cohort, only TCR beta chains were sequenced, and detectable features were limited by the absence of alpha or paired-chain data. In the study, 164 TCR beta chains were listed as associated with cytomegalovirus. A later genetic analysis associated a missense DCLRE1C variant with V-gene and J-gene trimming of TCR beta chains, and an independent cohort replicated the association. In vitro tests confirmed that a few of the cytomegalovirus-associated TCR beta chains recognize cytomegalovirus antigens. Assigning TCR associations to individual alleles was difficult when HLA alleles, especially DR and DQ, strongly co-occurred. The classifier was reported to diagnose cytomegalovirus status with high specificity and sensitivity in both the original cohort and the validation cohort. Specific HLA alleles were associated with roughly 16,000 TCR beta sequences at a false discovery rate of 0.05 in a later analysis. A further reported finding was that TCR beta sequences accurately predicted the HLA-A and HLA-B alleles for most subjects in the first cohort. In a later analysis, several top co-occurrence clusters were reported to appear linked to parvovirus B19, influenza, CMV and Epstein-Barr virus. Broadly in line with IMGT annotations, most TCR beta V segments showed up in productive rearrangements about 87% or about 30% of the time in an earlier analysis of 450 to 750 of the donors. Most TCR sequences were observed very rarely across donors, whereas some public TCRs were present in many individuals. Some 15 rarely observed V segments, including chromosome 9 orphons, were excluded from the earlier analysis of just under 600 of the donors because counts were too low. The authors suggested that the approach could potentially be extended to other disease states and immunological phenotypes. In a later analysis, most CMV-associated TCR beta chains were found to appear HLA-restricted, with HLA associations seemingly driven largely by CMV exposure. Because HLA typing was unavailable for some donors at each locus, only the typed subset was used in association tests. Sequencing depth was assumed to be roughly uniform across donors in the presence/absence analyses, though that assumption may not hold. Some IMGT-functional V segments, including TRBV6-2 and TRBV6-3, could not be told apart with the 87-base-pair reads, so those segments were excluded. A later analysis found that TCR association rates varied across HLA loci, with DRB1 alleles showing the most associated TCRs and HLA-C alleles the fewest. Correlated functional status among segregating V segments might be attributable to linkage disequilibrium, but an unknown experimental factor could not be ruled out. CMV serostatus was the only immune exposure information available for the cohort.

The method was the immunoSEQ multiplex PCR assay. A mixture of 60 forward primers for TCR Vbeta segments and 13 reverse primers for TCR Jbeta segments was used in the multiplex PCR. Amplification of the CDR3 region of rearranged TCR beta genes was performed with a multiplex PCR assay on genomic DNA. Amplified TCR beta libraries were sequenced as 87-base-pair reads on the Illumina HiSeq System. As for how the authors treated the data: A later analysis tallied 75 million to 85 million unique TCR beta chains across the 550 to 850 repertoires, and about 12 million of those chains were shared by two or more donors. Raw reads were error-corrected and collapsed into unique sequences with a nearest-neighbor algorithm that merged closely related sequences to remove PCR and sequencing errors. CDR3 sequences were aligned to IMGT reference sequences to assign V, D and J gene segments. For a sequence to be retained, a match of at least six nucleotides was required to both a V gene segment and a J gene segment. A rearrangement was called productive if the CDR3 had no stop codons and remained in frame with V and J, and every other rearrangement was called non-productive. CDR3 was defined by IMGT convention, running from the second conserved V-encoded cysteine to the conserved J-encoded phenylalanine. The earlier analysis of 550 to 650 of the donors excluded any sequence lacking an unambiguous match to a single V gene segment. In an earlier analysis of a few hundred of the donors, V segments were called functional above 56.7% productive rearrangements and were called segregating when the between-donor standard deviation exceeded 5%. A statistical classification framework was built for diagnosing cytomegalovirus status from the catalog of TCR beta chain sequences. In a later analysis, TCR nucleotide sequences were compared against IMGT/GENE-DB human TR gene sequences so that V and J genes could be assigned. A later analysis assigned CDR3 sequences and most-parsimonious VDJ recombination scenarios with the TCRdist pipeline. A later analysis defined each TCR beta chain by its CDR3 amino acid sequence plus V-gene family, and excluded reads lacking a unique V-gene family. A later analysis removed roughly 590 highly shared, low-generation-probability nucleotide sequences to deal with suspected cross-contamination and a sequencing artifact. In a later analysis, a clonal expansion index for each public chain was calculated from normalized within-repertoire ranks of inferred template counts. In a later analysis, generation probabilities were computed using a VDJ recombination model fitted to out-of-frame rearrangements, and the results were checked against IGoR. A later analysis scored TCR-TCR, TCR-HLA and TCR-CMV co-occurrence with hypergeometric tests, applying a repertoire-size bias correction to TCR pairs. A later analysis estimated false discovery rates by permuting HLA or CMV assignments 20 times. A later analysis grouped co-occurring TCRs with DBSCAN, adding TCRdist sequence similarity when clustering within HLA-allele-positive subsets. Repertoires with fewer than 30,000 or more than 120,000 public chains were left out of co-occurrence clustering, as were roughly five repertoires with anomalous nucleotide sharing. What TCRdb holds here is the immuneACCESS table cut down to in-frame rearrangements. Part of the clones is not present; checked against another copy, under half of the missing clones reflect an unresolved V gene, and the others are unexplained. Clonal size and the V and J genes are those of that table, whereas D and trimming came from the DNA. Here the sample has around 100,000 clones; around 64% occur a single time. Jointly, the top ten make up under 2.5% of the sample.

In the case of this clone: Which antigen it targets is not known. A read error may account for a junction end that differs from germline.

The cohort consisted of more than 650 healthy bone marrow donors. All cohort members were sampled while nominally healthy, although unrecorded immune exposures were likely present. The donor was CMV seronegative and belonged to the group of more than 300 seronegative cohort members. A peripheral blood sample was provided by each donor, and peripheral blood mononuclear cells were used for TCR beta sequencing. The Qiagen DNeasy Blood Extraction Kit was used to extract genomic DNA from the blood cell samples. Taken from cysteine to phenylalanine, the CDR3 has 11 residues. The DNA shown is the 33-base CDR3, in frame from base 1. For CDR1 and CDR2, the germline V gene lists SQVTM and ANQGSEA.

The sample comprised PBMCs. This clonotype originated in a young man in good health and CMV-seronegative. The chain employs TRBV29-1 and TRBJ1-2; no D gene can be assigned with confidence. The DNA sequence follows: TGCAGCGTTGTGGGCCTCTATGGCTACCCCTTC. This is translated as CSVVGLYGYPF.